This T cell receptor (beta chain) emerged from a study of blood T cell repertoires in COVID-19. Study summary: T cells, B-cell-depleted T cells, or PBMCs supplied cDNA or gDNA.

Measured with immunoSEQ multiplex PCR; TCRdb has only the in-frame clones, and not every one. The profile shows under 400,000 clones, 90% of them singletons. Seattle patient enrollment occurred during active infection, with longitudinal follow-up thereafter. The sample holds one count of this clone. This TCR was recovered from a woman in her twenties or thirties with COVID-19, enrolled during active disease. Sequenced input: peripheral blood.

CDR3 sequence: CASSLATGDPYGYTF. The CDR3 DNA reads TGCGCCAGCAGCTTGGCGACAGGGGACCCCTATGGCTACACCTTC. This rearrangement joins TRBV5-1 to TRBJ1-2; 8 bases align to TRBD1. Germline trimming cut 0 bases from V and 4 bases from J; bases unmatched to any gene: 5. Germline-derived CDR1 and CDR2 are SGHRS and YFSETQ. CDR3 size: 15 residues.